Listed below are T cell receptor beta chains from one sample, sequenced in a study of regulatory T cells in long-lasting Graves disease. TCRdb fed the multiplex PCR reads into MiXCR, producing one record per CDR3 protein. The sample comprises 360,000 or so distinct CDR3 sequences, 10% to 15% of which are singletons, and under 20% rests with the top ten. Another study also made use of these data, one on T cells in Graves' hyperthyroidism and ophthalmopathy.

Sequencing used peripheral blood mononuclear cells (PBMCs), obtained at new diagnosis, from a patient treated with antithyroid drugs. The receptor set was obtained from a young woman with Graves disease. The CDR3 runs from the conserved cysteine through the conserved F or W. Fields, in order: CDR3 DNA, CDR3 protein, clone size, V gene, D gene, J gene. A D gene is named only where the DNA matches it firmly. Part of the rows lack a size; the others show once, few, many or a class for expanded clones.

TGTGCCAGCTCATCTCGGACAGGCCGGAGGACCGGGGAGCTGTTTTTT	CASSSRTGRRTGELFF	many	TRBV18	TRBD1	TRBJ2-2
TGTGCCAGCAGCTTCGACAGAGGGGGCTACAATGAGCTGTTCTTC	CASSFDRGGYNELFF	NA	TRBV5-4	TRBD1	TRBJ2-1
TGTGCCAGCAGTGCCCGACAGAGCTCCTACGAGCAGTACTTC	CASSARQSSYEQYF	many	TRBV27	NA	TRBJ2-7
TGTGCCAGCAGGTTGGGAGAGTTCAGTGTTTCACCCCTCCACTTT	CASRLGEFSVSPLHF	many	TRBV27	NA	TRBJ1-6
TGTGCCAGCAGCCAAGGAAGGGAACAGCCCCAGCATTTT	CASSQGREQPQHF	many	TRBV3-1	NA	TRBJ1-5
TGTGCCAGCAGCTTAGGAACCCCGTCTAGACAAGGAGCTTTCTTT	CASSLGTPSRQGAFF	NA	TRBV7-9	NA	TRBJ1-1
TGTGCCAGTAGTATAATCTCGGGGACCCAGGAGCTGTTTTTT	CASSIISGTQELFF	few	TRBV19	NA	TRBJ2-2
TGTGCCAGCACCGGAGGGTTGATAGAAGAGACCCAGTACTTC	CASTGGLIEETQYF	NA	TRBV28	NA	TRBJ2-5
TGCAGTGCTAGAGATTCACTCCACACAGATACGCAGTACTTT	CSARDSLHTDTQYF	many	TRBV20-1	NA	TRBJ2-3
TGTGCCAGCAGCCCCCGGAGGGGGAACACTGAAGCTTTCTTT	CASSPRRGNTEAFF	many	TRBV12-3/TRBV12-4	NA	TRBJ1-1
TGTGCCAGCAGTTTAATAAAGGGGGCCCCGGAACTGTTTTTT	CASSLIKGAPELFF	NA	TRBV27	TRBD1	TRBJ1-4
TGTGCCAGCAGCCACATCCCGGGACAGCGGACCCAAGCTTTCTTT	CASSHIPGQRTQAFF	many	TRBV14	TRBD1	TRBJ1-1
TGTGCCAGCAGCCAAGATGAATCCAATCGGGGGACCCAGTACTTC	CASSQDESNRGTQYF	few	TRBV4-2	NA	TRBJ2-5
TGCGCCAGCAGTGAGCCGACGGGTGGAAACACCATATATTTT	CASSEPTGGNTIYF	NA	TRBV10-2	NA	TRBJ1-3
TGTGCCAGCAACCCAGTACCTACTAACTATGGCTACACCTTC	CASNPVPTNYGYTF	NA	TRBV6-1	NA	TRBJ1-2
TGTGCCAGCAGTTACTCCCCGAGGTGGGGACAAGAGACCCAGTACTTC	CASSYSPRWGQETQYF	many	TRBV6-2/TRBV6-3	NA	TRBJ2-5
TGTGCCTGGAGGGGGCGAGGGAATCAGCCCCAGCATTTT	CAWRGRGNQPQHF	many	TRBV30	NA	TRBJ1-5
TGTGCCAGCAGTGAATCTTTAGGGACAGGGTCTGAAGCTTTCTTT	CASSESLGTGSEAFF	many	TRBV6-1	TRBD1	TRBJ1-1
TGTGCCAGCAGTCTCCGACTAGCGGGAGACGAGCAGTACTTC	CASSLRLAGDEQYF	many	TRBV6-1	TRBD2	TRBJ2-7
TGCGCCAGCAGCCTCAGGGACGTAAATAGCAATCAGCCCCAGCATTTT	CASSLRDVNSNQPQHF	NA	TRBV4-1	NA	TRBJ1-5
TGTGCCAGCAGTGAACCGGGGGTCAACTATGGCTACACCTTC	CASSEPGVNYGYTF	many	TRBV28	NA	TRBJ1-2
TGTGCCAGCAGTATACCCCCGGGACCAACGTATGGCTACACCTTC	CASSIPPGPTYGYTF	NA	TRBV12-3/TRBV12-4	NA	TRBJ1-2
TGTGCCAGCACCATGATTGAGAGGTCCTACTACGAGCAGTACTTC	CASTMIERSYYEQYF	many	TRBV12-3/TRBV12-4	NA	TRBJ2-7
TGTGCCATACAGGGGGCGGAGGGTCGGACCTTC	CAIQGAEGRTF	few	TRBV10-3	TRBD1	TRBJ1-2
TGCAGTGCCCCTAGCGGGAGCTCCTACGAGCAGTACTTC	CSAPSGSSYEQYF	few	TRBV20-1	TRBD2	TRBJ2-7
TGTGCCTGGAGGAGACAGGGGGCGATCTCCTACGAGCAGTACTTC	CAWRRQGAISYEQYF	many	TRBV30	TRBD1	TRBJ2-7
TGCGCCAGCAGCGAGGGACAGACAACCTCTGGAAACACCATATATTTT	CASSEGQTTSGNTIYF	many	TRBV5-1	TRBD1	TRBJ1-3
TGTGCCAGCAGCCCCGGGGGAATGTACGAGCAGTACTTC	CASSPGGMYEQYF	NA	TRBV6-1	NA	TRBJ2-7
TGTGCCAGCGGAAAGCGGGAAAAAGAGACCCAGTACTTC	CASGKREKETQYF	many	TRBV27	TRBD2	TRBJ2-5
TGTGCCAGCAGCGTAACTATACGGACTGAAGCTTTCTTT	CASSVTIRTEAFF	few	TRBV9	NA	TRBJ1-1
TGTGCCAGCAGCTTAGTAGACCGAGTCTACGAGCAGTACTTC	CASSLVDRVYEQYF	few	TRBV7-9	NA	TRBJ2-7
TGTGCCAGCAGTTTATATCCCCTGGACAGGGAAACCTACGAGCAGTACTTC	CASSLYPLDRETYEQYF	many	TRBV28	TRBD1	TRBJ2-7
TGTGCCAGCAGTTGGGACAGGGCATACAATGAGCAGTTCTTC	CASSWDRAYNEQFF	many	TRBV2	TRBD1	TRBJ2-1
TGTGCCAGCAGCTTAGTGTCCCCAAGGGGTGAAGCTTTCTTT	CASSLVSPRGEAFF	many	TRBV11-2	NA	TRBJ1-1
TGCAGTGCTGGTCCGAGGGTGGAGCAGTACTTC	CSAGPRVEQYF	many	TRBV20-1	NA	TRBJ2-7
TGTGCTAGTGCTTGGGGGGGCGCGAGCACAGATACGCAGTATTTT	CASAWGGASTDTQYF	NA	TRBV12-5	NA	TRBJ2-3
TGTGCCAGCACCCGGGCCGGGGACTATGGCTACACCTTC	CASTRAGDYGYTF	many	TRBV7-2	NA	TRBJ1-2
TGTGCCAGCTCACCGGACAGGGGGGATGGCTACACCTTC	CASSPDRGDGYTF	many	TRBV18	TRBD1	TRBJ1-2
NA	CASSQVWGGGIDEQFF	NA	TRBV3-2	NA	TRBJ2-1
TGCGCCAGCAGCCAAGATCTCAGTTTTCGAACAGATACGCAGTATTTT	CASSQDLSFRTDTQYF	NA	TRBV4-3	NA	TRBJ2-3
TGTGCCAGCAGTGAATGGGAGGGGCTGAAAAACATTCAGTACTTC	CASSEWEGLKNIQYF	NA	TRBV25-1	TRBD2	TRBJ2-4
TGTGCCAGCACGGTTGGCAATCAGCCCCAGCATTTT	CASTVGNQPQHF	many	TRBV12-3/TRBV12-4	NA	TRBJ1-5
TGTGCCAGCAGCCAAGTACTAGCGGGAGATACGCAGTATTTT	CASSQVLAGDTQYF	many	TRBV3-1	TRBD2	TRBJ2-3
TGCGCCAGCAGCGATGGACAGGGGGCGATCGAGCAGTACTTC	CASSDGQGAIEQYF	many	TRBV5-1	TRBD1	TRBJ2-7
TGCGCCAGCAGCCAAGATTTAGGACAGAGTTACTCCCGGTATAATTCACCCCTCCACTTT	CASSQDLGQSYSRYNSPLHF	few	TRBV4-3	NA	TRBJ1-6